The clone carrying this TCR beta chain is medium-sized. Its antigen is undetermined. In germline, CDR1 is SGHNT, CDR2 YYREEE (reference sequence). V lost 5 bases to trimming and J lost 2 bases; unmatched junction nucleotides: 9. This CDR3 comprises 15 residues. Amplification of TCR beta used genomic DNA extracted from peripheral blood. Rearranged V-D-J TRB sequences were amplified with a mixed TRB-A/B primer pool. TCRdb passed the multiplex PCR reads through MiXCR, listing each CDR3 protein once. The data show about 5,000 distinct CDR3 sequences, roughly 24% seen once. The data stem from a study of T cell repertoires in aging, cancer and after chemotherapy. Findings of the study overall: Age-matched healthy donors had significantly more diverse, less clonal blood TCR repertoires than untreated cancer patients. The repertoire data cannot show anything about immunological memory following chemotherapy. Rebound thymic output was suggested by rising median generation probability during chemotherapy in each cancer cohort.

The J gene is TRBJ2-7, the V gene TRBV5-4; TRBD1 agrees at 8 bases. This receptor was taken from a human donor in good health. Sequencing was carried out using blood. CDR3 residues: CASSSPGQATYEQYF. DNA for the CDR3: TGTGCCAGCAGTTCGCCGGGACAGGCTACCTACGAGCAGTACTTC.